Following are 25 T cell receptor beta chains from one sample sequenced in a study of OX40 agonist ivuxolimab in advanced cancers. Profiled with immunoSEQ multiplex PCR; TCRdb holds only in-frame clones, not every one. The sample shows fewer than 25,000 clones, roughly 85% of them seen only once. The specimen comprised CD4+ or CD8+ T cells sorted from blood, sampled in a trial of the OX40 agonist ivuxolimab. These receptors were taken from an adult with an advanced solid tumor such as melanoma, head and neck, liver or kidney cancer.

V and J are TRBV19 and TRBJ2-3; no firm D call. Trimming removed 2 bases at V and 0 bases at J, with 9 bases between. The CDR3 consists of 15 residues. CDR1 and CDR2 from the germline V gene are LNHDA and SQIVND (reference sequence). The CDR3, as DNA: TGTGCCAGTAGTATATCCAGCCAAAGCACAGATACGCAGTATTTT. Translation: CASSISSQSTDTQYF.

The chain links TRBV6-1 to TRBJ1-1, with TRBD1 matching 9 bases. The CDR3 runs 15 residues. The germline V gene encodes CDR1 MNHNS and CDR2 SASEGT. V dropped 3 bases and J dropped 4; count of bases not matched to a gene: 6. As DNA, the CDR3 is TGTGCCAGCAGTGAGCCGGGACAGGGTTTCACTGAAGCTTTCTTT. Encoded protein: CASSEPGQGFTEAFF.

This chain connects TRBV11-2 to TRBJ2-7; 10 bases align to TRBD2. The CDR3 loop spans 19 amino acids. J was trimmed by 2 bases and V by 0 bases; bases with no gene match: 13. Germline CDR1 reads SGHAT; CDR2 reads FQNNGV. The CDR3 here is CASSLDLRLAGEEAYEQYF. The CDR3 region has the DNA TGTGCCAGCAGCTTAGATTTGAGGCTAGCGGGAGAAGAAGCCTACGAGCAGTACTTC. The whole variable domain, remainder taken from reference TRBV11-2 and TRBJ2-7, is EAGVAQSPRYKIIEKRQSVAFWCNPISGHATLYWYQQILGQGPKLLIQFQNNGVVDDSQLPKDRFSAERLKGVDSTLKIQPAKLEDSAVYLCASSLDLRLAGEEAYEQYFGPGTRLTVT.

The rearrangement joins TRBV7-9 to TRBJ2-3; D gene unclear. Trimming stripped 3 bases from V and 2 bases from J, with 12 bases between. The CDR3 is 15 amino acids. Germline-derived CDR1 and CDR2 are SEHNR and FQNEAQ (reference sequence). For the CDR3, the DNA is TGTGCCAGCAGCTTTAGAGGCTTCTACACAGATACGCAGTATTTT. It encodes CASSFRGFYTDTQYF.

This chain uses TRBV11-3 with TRBJ1-1; 7 bases map to TRBD1. V lost 2 bases and J lost 3; bases outside the gene matches: 0. The CDR3 sequence is 13 residues long. Germline CDR1 reads SGHNT; CDR2 reads YENEEA. The DNA of the CDR3 is TGTGCCAGCAGCTTAAGGGGGCACACTGAAGCTTTCTTT. Protein sequence: CASSLRGHTEAFF.

This clone came up once. CDR3 residues: CASSEGGRFYGYTF. Written as DNA, the CDR3 is TGTGCCAGCAGTGAAGGGGGGCGGTTTTATGGCTACACCTTC. The V gene is TRBV25-1, the J gene TRBJ1-2, with D possibly being TRBD1 (6 bases). V shed 2 bases and J shed 5 bases, with 12 bases lying between them. The CDR3 contains 14 residues. The germline V gene encodes CDR1 MGHDK and CDR2 SYGVNS.

The V and J genes are TRBV4-1 and TRBJ2-3; D call uncertain. The CDR3 sequence is 12 residues long. The V gene lost 0 bases and the J gene lost 6 bases, with 4 bases spanning the gap. Germline V gives CDR1 MGHRA, CDR2 YSYEKL. CDR3 loop: CASSQDEDTQYF. The DNA of the CDR3 is TGCGCCAGCAGCCAAGATGAGGATACGCAGTATTTT.

V is TRBV5-1 and J is TRBJ1-1, with D unresolved. The CDR3 length is 14 residues. Germline CDR1 is SGHRS and CDR2 is YFSETQ. Trimming removed 0 bases from V and 4 bases from J, with 10 bases in between. The CDR3 region has the DNA TGCGCCAGCAGCTTGGGCCAGGTGGGCACTGAAGCTTTCTTT. This gives the protein CASSLGQVGTEAFF.

The chain employs TRBV6-1 and TRBJ2-1, with TRBD2 matching over 11 bases. V trimming: 3 bases; J trimming: 4 bases; junction bases outside the gene matches: 5. CDR1 and CDR2 (germline): MNHNS, SASEGT. The CDR3 runs to 16 residues. CDR3: CASSESLAGVYNEQFF. The CDR3 DNA sequence: TGTGCCAGCAGTGAGTCACTAGCGGGGGTTTACAATGAGCAGTTCTTC.

The chain carries TRBV11-2 and TRBJ2-7, with D perhaps matching TRBD2 (5 bases). In germline, CDR1 is SGHAT, CDR2 FQNNGV. V was cut by 7 bases and J by 0 bases, with 16 bases left in between. CDR3 length: 15 amino acids. The CDR3 here is CASTKGAGRSYEQYF. Written as DNA, the CDR3 is TGTGCCAGCACCAAGGGTGCGGGCCGCTCCTACGAGCAGTACTTC.

The V gene is TRBV6-5, the J gene TRBJ2-7, with 8 nucleotides matching TRBD1. Trimming at V came to 1 base and at J to 6 bases, leaving 11 bases not matched to a gene. The germline gives CDR1 MNHEY, CDR2 SVGAGI. The CDR3 is made up of 16 amino acids. Here the CDR3 reads CASSYFRTGRGGEQYF. CDR3 DNA sequence: TGTGCCAGCAGTTACTTCCGGACAGGGCGGGGAGGCGAGCAGTACTTC.

The V gene is TRBV27, the J gene TRBJ1-5; possibly TRBD1 for D (5 bases). Trimming removed 6 bases from V and 9 bases from J, with 15 bases in between. Germline CDR1 reads MNHEY; CDR2 reads SMNVEV (reference sequence). This CDR3 is 13 amino acids long. CDR3 in amino acids: CASRQAALGPQHF. The CDR3 DNA follows: TGTGCCAGCAGACAGGCCGCGTTGGGGCCCCAGCATTTT.

The J gene is TRBJ1-1, the V gene TRBV4-2; tentatively, D is TRBD1 (5 bases). Germline V gives CDR1 LGHNA, CDR2 YNFKEQ. The CDR3 runs 14 residues. V dropped 1 base and J dropped 8 bases, with 14 bases sitting between them. CDR3 bases: TGTGCCAGCAGCCAAGCTTACAGGACTGGGGAAGCTTTCTTT. Its protein product is CASSQAYRTGEAFF.

The chain combines TRBV6-5 with TRBJ2-4; D is possibly TRBD1 or TRBD2 (5 bases each). The germline gives CDR1 MNHEY, CDR2 SVGAGI. The V gene lost 2 bases and the J gene lost 0 bases, with 11 bases spanning the gap. The CDR3 has 16 residues. CDR3 coding DNA: TGTGCCAGCAGTTACGGGGGTAGGGTAGCCAAAAACATTCAGTACTTC. Protein sequence: CASSYGGRVAKNIQYF.

The rearrangement uses TRBV6-1 and TRBJ1-5, with D unclear. V dropped 10 bases and J dropped 0 bases, with 4 bases sitting between them. The length of the CDR3 is 11 residues. In germline, CDR1 is MNHNS, CDR2 SASEGT. DNA of the CDR3: TGTGCCACGGGTAGCAATCAGCCCCAGCATTTT. The encoded protein is CATGSNQPQHF.

This chain links TRBV9 with TRBJ1-4; D gene ambiguous. This CDR3 region has 15 residues. V lost 0 bases, J lost 1 base, and 7 bases lay in between. Germline CDR1 SGDLS, CDR2 YYNGEE. This chain's CDR3 is CASSVVGGTNEKLFF. The CDR3 DNA reads TGTGCCAGCAGCGTAGTGGGTGGAACTAATGAAAAACTGTTTTTT. Filled out from reference TRBV9 and TRBJ1-4, the complete variable domain reads DSGVTQTPKHLITATGQRVTLRCSPRSGDLSVYWYQQSLDQGLQFLIQYYNGEERAKGNILERFSAQQFPDLHSELNLSSLELGDSALYFCASSVVGGTNEKLFFGSGTQLSVL.

V usage is TRBV29-1 and J usage is TRBJ2-1; D perhaps matches TRBD2 (6 bases). Between the trimmed V and J ends, which lost 6 bases and 0 bases, there was a span of 15 bases. From germline, CDR1 is SQVTM and CDR2 ANQGSEA. The CDR3 consists of 15 residues. CDR3 nucleotide sequence: TGCAGCGTAGCTACTGGGGGGAGCTCCTACAATGAGCAGTTCTTC. Translation gives CSVATGGSSYNEQFF.

A few counts support this clone. A junction end diverges from the germline sequence, so it may reflect a read error. V is TRBV7-7 and J is TRBJ2-3; TRBD2 aligns across 8 bases. The CDR3 loop spans 14 amino acids. The germline gives CDR1 SSHAT, CDR2 FNYEAQ (reference sequence). CDR3 DNA: TGTGCTAGCAGCCCGGGGGGGACCACAGATACGCAGTATTTT. The encoded protein is CASSPGGTTDTQYF.

V usage is TRBV28 and J usage is TRBJ1-2, with D hard to call. Between the trimmed V and J ends, which lost 1 base and 3 bases, there was a span of 12 bases. CDR1 and CDR2 from the germline V gene are MDHEN and SYDVKM. The CDR3 extends over 15 amino acids. CDR3 sequence reads: CASSLFRQSDYGYTF. CDR3 coding DNA: TGTGCCAGCAGTTTATTCCGGCAAAGCGACTATGGCTACACCTTC.

The rearrangement links TRBV20-1 to TRBJ1-2; TRBD1 agrees at 8 bases. The CDR3 totals 11 residues. CDR1 and CDR2 from the germline V gene are DFQATT and SNEGSKA (reference sequence). J lost 6 bases, V lost 7 bases, and 4 bases had no gene match. In DNA form, the CDR3 reads TGCAGTGTCAGGGGGCCAGATGGCTACACCTTC. The encoded protein is CSVRGPDGYTF.

The chain joins TRBV7-9 to TRBJ2-1, with TRBD1 as a possible D gene (6 bases). Trimming stripped 0 bases from V and 6 bases from J, with 12 bases between. The CDR3 contains 15 residues. Germline CDR1 is SEHNR and CDR2 is FQNEAQ (reference sequence). The CDR3 is CASSLAAGVGNEQFF. CDR3 DNA: TGTGCCAGCAGCTTAGCGGCAGGGGTAGGCAATGAGCAGTTCTTC.

This chain joins TRBV5-1 and TRBJ2-2; tentative D call: TRBD1 (6 bases). Germline assignment: CDR1 SGHRS and CDR2 YFSETQ. The V end was cut by 4 bases, the J end by 1 base, with 8 bases between. The CDR3 totals 14 residues. CDR3 sequence: CASSTTGNTGELFF. DNA for the CDR3: TGCGCCAGCAGCACGACAGGGAACACCGGGGAGCTGTTTTTT. The full variable domain, with the rest looked up from reference TRBV5-1 and TRBJ2-2, is KAGVTQTPRYLIKTRGQQVTLSCSPISGHRSVSWYQQTPGQGLQFLFEYFSETQRNKGNFPGRFSGRQFSNSRSEMNVSTLELGDSALYLCASSTTGNTGELFFGEGSRLTVL.

The V call is TRBV6-1, the J call TRBJ2-7, with TRBD2 matching 10 bases. Germline-derived CDR1 and CDR2 are MNHNS and SASEGT. V shed 4 bases, J shed 0 bases, and the junction held 0 bases outside the gene matches. The CDR3 length is 14 residues. CDR3 in amino acids: CASSASGSSYEQYF. CDR3 coding DNA: TGTGCCAGCAGTGCTAGCGGGAGCTCCTACGAGCAGTACTTC.

The chain joins TRBV4-3 to TRBJ2-7, with 8 nucleotides matching TRBD2. With 0 bases clipped from V and 2 bases from J, the junction kept 6 bases outside the gene matches. Germline V lookup: CDR1 LGHNA, CDR2 YSLEER. The CDR3 spans 16 residues. The CDR3 protein is CASSQDGLAGTYEQYF. CDR3 nucleotide sequence: TGCGCCAGCAGCCAAGATGGACTAGCTGGCACCTACGAGCAGTACTTC.

The CDR3 loop is CASKSGGETQYF. DNA for the CDR3: TGTGCCAGCAAGAGCGGGGGAGAGACCCAGTACTTC. This chain joins TRBV7-9 and TRBJ2-5; 8 bases line up with TRBD2. CDR3 length equals 12 residues. Germline CDR1 and CDR2: SEHNR and FQNEAQ (reference sequence). Trimming removed 7 bases from V and 4 bases from J; junction bases left unmatched: 2.